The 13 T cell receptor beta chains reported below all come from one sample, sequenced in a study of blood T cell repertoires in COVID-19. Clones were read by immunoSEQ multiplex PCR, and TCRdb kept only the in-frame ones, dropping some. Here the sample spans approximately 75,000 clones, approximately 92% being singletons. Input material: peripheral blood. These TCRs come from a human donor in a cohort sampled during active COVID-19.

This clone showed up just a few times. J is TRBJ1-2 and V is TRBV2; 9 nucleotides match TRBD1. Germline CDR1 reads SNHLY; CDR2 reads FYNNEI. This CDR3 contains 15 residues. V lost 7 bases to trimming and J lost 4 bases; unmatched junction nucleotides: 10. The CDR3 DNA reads TGTGCCAGCATGAAGACAGGGGGGGGGACCTATGGCTACACCTTC. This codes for CASMKTGGGTYGYTF.

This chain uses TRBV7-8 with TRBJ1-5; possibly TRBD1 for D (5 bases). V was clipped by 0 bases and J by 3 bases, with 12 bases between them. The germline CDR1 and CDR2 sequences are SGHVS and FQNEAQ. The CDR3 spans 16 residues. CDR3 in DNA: TGTGCCAGCAGCTTAGCCCCTACAGGTAACAATCAGCCCCAGCATTTT. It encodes CASSLAPTGNNQPQHF.

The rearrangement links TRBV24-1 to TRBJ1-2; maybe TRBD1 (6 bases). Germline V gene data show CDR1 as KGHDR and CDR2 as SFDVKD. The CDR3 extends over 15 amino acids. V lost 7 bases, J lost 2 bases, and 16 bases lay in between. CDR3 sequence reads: CATSDRSDFNYGYTF. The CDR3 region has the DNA TGTGCCACCAGCGACAGGTCTGATTTCAACTATGGCTACACCTTC.

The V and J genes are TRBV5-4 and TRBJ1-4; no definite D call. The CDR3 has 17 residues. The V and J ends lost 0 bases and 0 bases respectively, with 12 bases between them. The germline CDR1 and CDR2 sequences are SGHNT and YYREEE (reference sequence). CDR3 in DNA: TGTGCCAGCAGCTTGGGAAACCTAGCTGCAACTAATGAAAAACTGTTTTTT. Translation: CASSLGNLAATNEKLFF.

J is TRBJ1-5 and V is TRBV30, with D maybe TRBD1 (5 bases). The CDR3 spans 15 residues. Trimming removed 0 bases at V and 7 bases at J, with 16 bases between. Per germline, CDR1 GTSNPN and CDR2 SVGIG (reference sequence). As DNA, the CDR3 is TGTGCCTGGAGTGTGGGTCCCAGGGTCAAGCAGCCCCAGCATTTT. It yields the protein CAWSVGPRVKQPQHF.

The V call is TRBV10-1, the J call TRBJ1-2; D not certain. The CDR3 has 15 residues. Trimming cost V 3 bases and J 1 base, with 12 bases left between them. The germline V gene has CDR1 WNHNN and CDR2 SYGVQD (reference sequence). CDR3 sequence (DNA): TGCGCCAGCAGTGACTACGGACTTAATAACTATGGCTACACCTTC. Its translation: CASSDYGLNNYGYTF.

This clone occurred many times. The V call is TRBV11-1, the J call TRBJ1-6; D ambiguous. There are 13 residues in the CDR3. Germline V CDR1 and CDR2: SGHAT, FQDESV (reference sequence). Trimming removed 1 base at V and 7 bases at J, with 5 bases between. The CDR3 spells CASSLDINSPLHF. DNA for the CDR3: TGTGCCAGCAGCTTAGACATAAATTCACCCCTCCACTTT.

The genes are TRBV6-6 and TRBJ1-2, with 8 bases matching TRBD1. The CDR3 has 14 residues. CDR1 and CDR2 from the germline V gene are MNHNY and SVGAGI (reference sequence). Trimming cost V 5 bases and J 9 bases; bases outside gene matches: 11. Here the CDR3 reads CASSPDRVVKSYTF. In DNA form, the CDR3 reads TGTGCCAGCAGTCCGGACAGGGTGGTTAAGAGCTACACCTTC.

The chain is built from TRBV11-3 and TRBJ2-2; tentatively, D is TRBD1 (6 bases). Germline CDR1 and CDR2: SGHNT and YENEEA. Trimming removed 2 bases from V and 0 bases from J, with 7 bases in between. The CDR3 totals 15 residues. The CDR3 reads CASSLTGTNTGELFF. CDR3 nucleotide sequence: TGTGCCAGCAGCTTAACAGGGACGAACACCGGGGAGCTGTTTTTT.

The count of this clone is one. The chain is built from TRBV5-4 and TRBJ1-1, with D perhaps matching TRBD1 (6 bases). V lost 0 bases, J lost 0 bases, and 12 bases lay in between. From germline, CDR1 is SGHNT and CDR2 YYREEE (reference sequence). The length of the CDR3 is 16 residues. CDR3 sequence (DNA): TGTGCCAGCAGCTTGGCAGGGGAAACCATGAACACTGAAGCTTTCTTT. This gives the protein CASSLAGETMNTEAFF.

DNA for the CDR3: TGTGCCAGCAGTTTCGACAGGGCCCTTGCTTTCTTT. Protein: CASSFDRALAFF. The J gene is TRBJ1-1, the V gene TRBV28, with TRBD1 matching over 7 bases. The CDR3 extends over 12 amino acids. Looked up from germline, CDR1 is MDHEN and CDR2 is SYDVKM. The trim removed 3 bases at V and 11 bases at J, leaving 6 bases unmatched.

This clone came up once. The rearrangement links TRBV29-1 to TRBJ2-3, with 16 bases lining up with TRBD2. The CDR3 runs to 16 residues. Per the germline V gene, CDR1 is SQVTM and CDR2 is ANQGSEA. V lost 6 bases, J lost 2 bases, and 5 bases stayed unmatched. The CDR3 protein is CSVQGLAGGPTDTQYF. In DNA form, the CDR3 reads TGCAGCGTACAGGGACTAGCGGGGGGGCCCACAGATACGCAGTATTTT.

The CDR3, as DNA: TGTGCCAGTAGTCGAGACAGGACAGGAGGGCAAGAGACCCAGTACTTC. This gives the protein CASSRDRTGGQETQYF. V gene TRBV19 combines with J gene TRBJ2-5; maybe TRBD1 (7 bases). The length of the CDR3 is 16 residues. Per germline, CDR1 LNHDA and CDR2 SQIVND (reference sequence). V lost 5 bases to trimming and J lost 2 bases, with 18 bases between them.